The 14 T cell receptor beta chains below come from one sample, sequenced in a study of blood T cell repertoires in COVID-19. The data were produced by immunoSEQ multiplex PCR, yet TCRdb's version contains in-frame clones alone and is incomplete. The sample lists roughly 250,000 clones; 80% to 90% were seen once. Sequences were obtained from PBMCs or T cells enriched from blood (not recorded which). Receptors originate from a woman between 18 and 29 years old who had recovered from COVID-19.

This clone was found a few times. V is TRBV18 and J is TRBJ1-5; D perhaps matches TRBD1 (6 bases). The ends were cut back, 5 bases at V and 7 bases at J, with 12 bases in the middle. There are 13 residues in the CDR3. Germline assignment: CDR1 KGHSH and CDR2 LQKENI. This CDR3 is CASSATGKQPQHF. For the CDR3, the DNA is TGTGCCAGCTCAGCCACAGGGAAACAGCCCCAGCATTTT.

The rearrangement uses TRBV6-5 and TRBJ2-1; 14 positions agree with TRBD2. The CDR3 contains 16 residues. Germline CDR1 is MNHEY and CDR2 is SVGAGI. After removal of 4 bases from V and 7 bases from J, the junction contained 6 bases not matched to a gene. CDR3 protein: CASSSRLAGGLNEQFF. In nucleotides, the CDR3 is TGTGCCAGCAGTTCCCGACTAGCGGGGGGGCTAAATGAGCAGTTCTTC.

The V and J genes are TRBV3-1 (or the pseudogene TRBV3-2) and TRBJ1-1; 7 bases are shared with TRBD1. Unmatched junction bases numbered 10, after V lost 3 bases and J lost 6 bases. There are 15 residues in the CDR3. CDR1 LGHDT and CDR2 YNNKEL come from the germline V gene (reference sequence). The chain's CDR3 is CASSQNTRGGAEAFF. CDR3 coding DNA: TGTGCCAGCAGCCAGAACACGAGAGGGGGCGCTGAAGCTTTCTTT.

The chain links TRBV2 to TRBJ1-2; TRBD1 aligns across 7 bases. Trimming took 6 bases from V and 3 from J; bases not matched to a gene: 4. Per germline, CDR1 SNHLY and CDR2 FYNNEI. The CDR3 length is 13 residues. The CDR3 region is CASRGQAYYGYTF. In DNA, the CDR3 is TGTGCCAGCAGAGGACAGGCCTACTATGGCTACACCTTC.

The rearrangement links TRBV15 to TRBJ2-3, with 13 nucleotides matching TRBD2. Per the germline V gene, CDR1 is LNHNV and CDR2 is YYDKDF (reference sequence). The CDR3 has 16 amino acids. V trimming: 1 base; J trimming: 4 bases; junction bases outside the gene matches: 2. CDR3 amino acids: CATSRATSGGADTQYF. The CDR3 DNA reads as TGTGCCACCAGCAGAGCAACTAGCGGGGGGGCAGATACGCAGTATTTT.

The rearrangement joins TRBV9 to TRBJ1-2, with D possibly matching TRBD1 (5 bases). Trimming cost V 5 bases and J 4 bases, with 15 bases left between them. This CDR3 comprises 14 residues. Germline lookup yields CDR1 SGDLS and CDR2 YYNGEE. This CDR3 reads CASSAGQLGYGYTF. The CDR3 DNA is TGTGCCAGCAGTGCAGGGCAGTTGGGCTATGGCTACACCTTC.

The chain combines TRBV19 with TRBJ2-3; the match to TRBD2 covers 7 bases. CDR3 length equals 16 residues. Germline lookup yields CDR1 LNHDA and CDR2 SQIVND (reference sequence). Trimming removed 5 bases from V and 0 bases from J; junction bases left unmatched: 8. The CDR3 region is CASSVRERESTDTQYF. CDR3 DNA: TGTGCCAGTAGTGTAAGGGAGCGGGAAAGCACAGATACGCAGTATTTT.

Note on this clone: The identical CDR3 is also encoded by other nucleotide sequences in the sample. The V call is TRBV19, the J call TRBJ1-4; D unresolved. The CDR3 is 15 residues long. Germline V gene data show CDR1 as LNHDA and CDR2 as SQIVND (reference sequence). The V end lost 3 bases, the J end lost 0 bases, and 8 bases lay between the germline ends. The CDR3 DNA is TGTGCCAGTAGTATCACGGGGACAACTAATGAAAAACTGTTTTTT. Translated, it gives CASSITGTTNEKLFF.

The J gene is TRBJ2-5, the V gene TRBV7-9, with D perhaps TRBD1 (5 bases). Germline CDR1 reads SEHNR; CDR2 reads FQNEAQ (reference sequence). V shed 1 base and J shed 6 bases, with 9 bases lying between them. The CDR3 spans 13 residues. DNA of the CDR3: TGTGCCAGCAGCTTAGGGGGCAACCAGACCCAGTACTTC. Translation gives CASSLGGNQTQYF.

The chain carries TRBV27 and TRBJ2-1; perhaps TRBD2 as D (7 bases). CDR3 length: 16 residues. Germline V lookup: CDR1 MNHEY, CDR2 SMNVEV (reference sequence). Trimming took off 5 bases at V and 8 bases at J, with 22 bases between the two ends. The CDR3 is CASSPPAPGGLYEQFF. CDR3 sequence (DNA): TGTGCCAGCAGTCCTCCCGCACCGGGGGGCCTCTATGAGCAGTTCTTC.

This chain joins TRBV12-3 or TRBV12-4 and TRBJ2-1, with D possibly being TRBD1 (5 bases). The CDR3 loop spans 11 amino acids. Trimming left V 5 bases short and J 9 bases short, with 8 bases between. In DNA form, the CDR3 reads TGTGCCAGCAGTATCCAGGGTGAGCAGTTCTTC. Protein: CASSIQGEQFF.

The chain combines TRBV2 with TRBJ2-3; the match to TRBD2 covers 12 bases. Germline CDR1 is SNHLY and CDR2 is FYNNEI. This CDR3 spans 16 amino acids. V lost 7 bases, J lost 0 bases, and 5 bases stayed unmatched. CDR3 in amino acids: CASIALAGGSTDTQYF. The DNA for the CDR3 is TGTGCCAGCATTGCACTAGCGGGGGGTAGCACAGATACGCAGTATTTT.

The chain has TRBV19 and TRBJ2-7; 11 nucleotides match TRBD1. Germline V gene lookup returns CDR1 LNHDA and CDR2 SQIVND (reference sequence). V trimming: 8 bases; J trimming: 3 bases; junction bases outside the gene matches: 3. The CDR3 sequence is 13 residues long. CDR3 in amino acids: CASGTGGFYEQYF. The CDR3 bases are TGTGCCAGTGGGACAGGGGGATTCTACGAGCAGTACTTC.

V and J are TRBV21-1 and TRBJ1-1; the table's D call of TRBD1 was not tested on the DNA. TRBV21-1 corresponds to a pseudogene. The CDR3 contains 17 residues. The CDR3 reads CASSRDRGGPCSTEAFF. CDR3 DNA: TGTGCCAGCAGCAGGGACAGGGGAGGACCGTGCAGCACTGAAGCTTTCTTT.